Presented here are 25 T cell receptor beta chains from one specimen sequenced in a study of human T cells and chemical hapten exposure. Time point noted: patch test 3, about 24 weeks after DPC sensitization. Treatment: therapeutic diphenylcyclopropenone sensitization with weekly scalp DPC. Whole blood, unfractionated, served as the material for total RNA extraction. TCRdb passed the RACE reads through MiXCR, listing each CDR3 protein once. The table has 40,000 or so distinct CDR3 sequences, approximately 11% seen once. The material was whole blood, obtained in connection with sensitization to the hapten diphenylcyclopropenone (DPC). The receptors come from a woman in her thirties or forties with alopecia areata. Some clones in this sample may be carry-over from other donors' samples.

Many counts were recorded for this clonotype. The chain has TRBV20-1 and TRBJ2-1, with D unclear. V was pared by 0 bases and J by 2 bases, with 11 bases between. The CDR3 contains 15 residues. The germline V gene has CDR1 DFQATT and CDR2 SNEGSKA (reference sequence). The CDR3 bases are TGCAGTGCTAGAGATCGAATTAGCCCCTACAATGAGCAGTTCTTC. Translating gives CSARDRISPYNEQFF.

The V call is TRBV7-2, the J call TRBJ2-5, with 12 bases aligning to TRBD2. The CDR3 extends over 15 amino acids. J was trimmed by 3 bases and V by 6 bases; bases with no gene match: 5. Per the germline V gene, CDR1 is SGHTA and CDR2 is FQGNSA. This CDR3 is CASRPRLAGEETQYF. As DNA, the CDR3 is TGTGCCAGCAGACCGAGACTAGCGGGGGAAGAGACCCAGTACTTC.

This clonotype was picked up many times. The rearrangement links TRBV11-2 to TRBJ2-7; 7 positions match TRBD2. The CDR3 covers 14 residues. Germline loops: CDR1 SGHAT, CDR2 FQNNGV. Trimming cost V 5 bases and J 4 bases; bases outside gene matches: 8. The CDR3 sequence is CASSPGLDKYEQYF. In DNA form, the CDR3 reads TGTGCCAGCAGCCCTGGACTAGACAAGTACGAGCAGTACTTC.

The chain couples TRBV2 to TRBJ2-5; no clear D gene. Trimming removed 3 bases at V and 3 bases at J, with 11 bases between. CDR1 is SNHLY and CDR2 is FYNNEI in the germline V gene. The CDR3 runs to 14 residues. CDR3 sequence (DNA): TGTGCCAGCAGTGACAGGATGGGTAAAGAGACCCAGTACTTC. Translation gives CASSDRMGKETQYF.

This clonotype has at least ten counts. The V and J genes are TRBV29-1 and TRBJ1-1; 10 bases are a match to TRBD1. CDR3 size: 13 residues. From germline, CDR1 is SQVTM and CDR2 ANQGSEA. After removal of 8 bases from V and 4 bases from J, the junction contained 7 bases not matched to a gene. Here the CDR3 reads CSTPGQGGTEAFF. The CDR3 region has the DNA TGCAGCACTCCCGGACAGGGGGGCACTGAAGCTTTCTTT.

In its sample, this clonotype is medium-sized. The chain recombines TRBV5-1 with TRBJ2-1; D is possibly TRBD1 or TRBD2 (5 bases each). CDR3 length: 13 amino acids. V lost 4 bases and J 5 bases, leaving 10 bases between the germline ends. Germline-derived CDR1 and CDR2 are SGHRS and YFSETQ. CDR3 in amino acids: CASSPGTDNEQFF. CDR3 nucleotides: TGCGCCAGCAGCCCCGGGACGGACAATGAGCAGTTCTTC.

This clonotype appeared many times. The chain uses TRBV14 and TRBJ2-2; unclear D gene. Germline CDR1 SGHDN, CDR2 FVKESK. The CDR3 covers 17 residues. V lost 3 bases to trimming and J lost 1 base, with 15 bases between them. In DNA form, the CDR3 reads TGTGCCAGCAGCCACTCGCCTGGCAGAAGGAACACCGGGGAGCTGTTTTTT. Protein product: CASSHSPGRRNTGELFF.

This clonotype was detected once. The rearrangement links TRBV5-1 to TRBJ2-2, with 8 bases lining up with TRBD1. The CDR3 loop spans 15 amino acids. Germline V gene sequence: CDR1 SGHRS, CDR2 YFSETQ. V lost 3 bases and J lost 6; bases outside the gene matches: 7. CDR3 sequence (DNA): TGCGCCAGCAGCTCCCCAGGGGGCGCCCCCGGGGAGCTGTTTTTT. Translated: CASSSPGGAPGELFF.

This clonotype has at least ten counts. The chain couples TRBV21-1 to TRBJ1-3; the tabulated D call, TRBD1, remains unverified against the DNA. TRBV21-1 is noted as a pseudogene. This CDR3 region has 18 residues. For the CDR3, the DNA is TGTGCCAGCAGCCGATTCCTACAGGAGCGAAAGCTTGGAAACACCATATATTTT. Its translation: CASSRFLQERKLGNTIYF.

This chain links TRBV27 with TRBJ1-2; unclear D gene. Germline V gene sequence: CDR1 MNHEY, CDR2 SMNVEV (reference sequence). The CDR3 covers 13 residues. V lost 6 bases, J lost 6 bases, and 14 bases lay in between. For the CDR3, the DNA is TGTGCCAGCAGAGACCCAGCAGTCCATGGCTACACCTTC. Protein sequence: CASRDPAVHGYTF.

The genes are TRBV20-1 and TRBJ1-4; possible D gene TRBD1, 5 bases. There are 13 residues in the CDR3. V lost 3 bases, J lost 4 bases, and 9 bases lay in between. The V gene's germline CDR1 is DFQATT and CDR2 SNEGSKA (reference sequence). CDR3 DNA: TGCAGTGCTAGTCTGGGGGGTAATGAAAAACTGTTTTTT. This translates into CSASLGGNEKLFF.

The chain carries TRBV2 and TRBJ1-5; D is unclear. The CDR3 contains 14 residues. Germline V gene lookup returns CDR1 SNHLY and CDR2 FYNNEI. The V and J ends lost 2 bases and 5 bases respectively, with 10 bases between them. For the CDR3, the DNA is TGTGCCAGCAGTGAAAGTGGAAGCTATCAGCCCCAGCATTTT. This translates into CASSESGSYQPQHF. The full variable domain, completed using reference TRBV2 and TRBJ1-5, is EPEVTQTPSHQVTQMGQEVILRCVPISNHLYFYWYRQILGQKVEFLVSFYNNEISEKSEIFDDQFSVERPDGSNFTLKIRSTKLEDSAMYFCASSESGSYQPQHFGDGTRLSIL.

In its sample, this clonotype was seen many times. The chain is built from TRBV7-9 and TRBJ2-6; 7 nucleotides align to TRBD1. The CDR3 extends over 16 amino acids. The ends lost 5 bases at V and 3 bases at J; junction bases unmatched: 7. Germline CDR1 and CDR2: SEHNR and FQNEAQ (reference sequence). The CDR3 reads CASSPNRGRGANVLTF. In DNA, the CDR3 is TGTGCCAGCAGCCCCAACAGGGGTCGTGGGGCCAACGTCCTGACTTTC.

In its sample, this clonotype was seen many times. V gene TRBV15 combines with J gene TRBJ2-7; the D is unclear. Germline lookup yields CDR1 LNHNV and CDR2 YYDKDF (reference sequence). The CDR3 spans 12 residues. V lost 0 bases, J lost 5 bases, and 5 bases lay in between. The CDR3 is CATSREGHEQYF. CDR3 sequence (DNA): TGTGCCACCAGCAGAGAAGGACACGAGCAGTACTTC.

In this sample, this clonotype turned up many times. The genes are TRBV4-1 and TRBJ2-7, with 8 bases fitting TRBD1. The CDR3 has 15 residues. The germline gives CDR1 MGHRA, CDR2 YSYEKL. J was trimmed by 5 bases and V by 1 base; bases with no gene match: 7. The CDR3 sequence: CASSQAPTGVNEQYF. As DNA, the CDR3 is TGCGCCAGCAGCCAAGCCCCGACAGGGGTGAACGAGCAGTACTTC.

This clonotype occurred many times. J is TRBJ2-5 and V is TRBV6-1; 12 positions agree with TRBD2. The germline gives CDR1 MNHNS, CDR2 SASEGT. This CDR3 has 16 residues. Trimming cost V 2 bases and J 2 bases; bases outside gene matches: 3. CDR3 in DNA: TGTGCCAGCAGTGAACTAGCGGGGGGGCGGCAAGAGACCCAGTACTTC. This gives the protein CASSELAGGRQETQYF.

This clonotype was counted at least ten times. CDR3 residues: CASSPSTLGASQETQYF. Here the CDR3 DNA reads TGTGCCAGCAGCCCATCTACCCTCGGGGCTTCCCAAGAGACCCAGTACTTC. J is TRBJ2-5 and V is TRBV11-3, with D perhaps given as TRBD1 or TRBD2 (5 bases each). The CDR3 sequence is 17 residues long. CDR1 and CDR2 from the germline V gene are SGHNT and YENEEA. Trimming shortened V by 5 bases and J by 1 base, and 20 bases separated the two germline ends.

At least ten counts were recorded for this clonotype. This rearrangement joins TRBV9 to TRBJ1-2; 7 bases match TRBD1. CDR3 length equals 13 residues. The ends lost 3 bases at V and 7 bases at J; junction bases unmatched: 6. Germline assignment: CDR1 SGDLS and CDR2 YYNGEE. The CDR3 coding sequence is TGTGCCAGCAGCGGGGGACAGTCCAGTGGCTACACCTTC. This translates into CASSGGQSSGYTF.

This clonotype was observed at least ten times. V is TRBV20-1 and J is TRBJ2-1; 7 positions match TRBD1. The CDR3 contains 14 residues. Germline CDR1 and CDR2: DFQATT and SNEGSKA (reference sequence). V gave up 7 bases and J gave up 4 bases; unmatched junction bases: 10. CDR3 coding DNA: TGCAGTGGCCAGGGACAGCCCTTATACAATGAGCAGTTCTTC. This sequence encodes CSGQGQPLYNEQFF.

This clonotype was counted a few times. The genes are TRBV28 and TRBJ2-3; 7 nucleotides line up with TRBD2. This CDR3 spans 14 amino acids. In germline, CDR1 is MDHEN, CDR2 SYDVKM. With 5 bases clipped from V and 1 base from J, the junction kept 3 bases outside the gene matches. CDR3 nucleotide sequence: TGTGCCAGCAGTCGGGGGGATGGCACAGATACGCAGTATTTT. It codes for CASSRGDGTDTQYF.

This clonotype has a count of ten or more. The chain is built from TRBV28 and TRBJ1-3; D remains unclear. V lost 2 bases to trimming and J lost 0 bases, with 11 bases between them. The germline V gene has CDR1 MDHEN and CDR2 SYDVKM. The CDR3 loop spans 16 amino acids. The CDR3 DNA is TGTGCCAGCAGTTTAACCCAGGACTACTCTGGAAACACCATATATTTT. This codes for CASSLTQDYSGNTIYF.

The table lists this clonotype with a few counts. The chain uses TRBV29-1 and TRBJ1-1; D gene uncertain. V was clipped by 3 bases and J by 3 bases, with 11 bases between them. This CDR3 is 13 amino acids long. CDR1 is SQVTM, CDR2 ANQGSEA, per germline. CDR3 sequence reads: CSVERQDYTEAFF. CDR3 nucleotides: TGCAGCGTTGAGAGGCAGGATTACACTGAAGCTTTCTTT. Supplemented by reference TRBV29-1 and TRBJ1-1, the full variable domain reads SAVISQKPSRDICQRGTSLTIQCQVDSQVTMMFWYRQQPGQSLTLIATANQGSEATYESGFVIDKFPISRPNLTFSTLTVSNMSPEDSSIYLCSVERQDYTEAFFGQGTRLTVV.

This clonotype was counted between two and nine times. The CDR3 region has the DNA TGTGCCAGCAGTGAACCCTCGGGCCTTCCTAACACTGAAGCTTTCTTT. Translated, it gives CASSEPSGLPNTEAFF. This chain links TRBV2 with TRBJ1-1; D unresolved. The germline V and J ends were trimmed by 2 bases and 2 bases, with 15 bases remaining between them. There are 16 residues in the CDR3. Germline V gene lookup returns CDR1 SNHLY and CDR2 FYNNEI.

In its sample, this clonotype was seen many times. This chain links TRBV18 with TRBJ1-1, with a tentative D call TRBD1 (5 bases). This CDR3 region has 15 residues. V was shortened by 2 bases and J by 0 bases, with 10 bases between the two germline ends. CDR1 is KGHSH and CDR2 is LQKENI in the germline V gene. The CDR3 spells CASSPDSSMNTEAFF. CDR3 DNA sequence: TGTGCCAGCTCACCAGACAGCAGCATGAACACTGAAGCTTTCTTT. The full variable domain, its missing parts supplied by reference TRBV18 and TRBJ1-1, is NAGVMQNPRHLVRRRGQEARLRCSPMKGHSHVYWYRQLPEEGLKFMVYLQKENIIDESGMPKERFSAEFPKEGPSILRIQQVVRGDSAAYFCASSPDSSMNTEAFFGQGTRLTVV.

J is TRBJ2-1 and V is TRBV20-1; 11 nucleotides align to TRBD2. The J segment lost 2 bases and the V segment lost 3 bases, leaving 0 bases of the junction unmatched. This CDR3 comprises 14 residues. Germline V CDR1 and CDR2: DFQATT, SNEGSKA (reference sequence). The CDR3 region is CSARTSGAYNEQFF. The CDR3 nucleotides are TGCAGTGCTAGGACTAGCGGGGCCTACAATGAGCAGTTCTTC.